The T cell receptor beta chain described here comes from a study of human T cells and chemical hapten exposure. Looking at the study overall: Patients additionally received therapeutic doses of diphenylcyclopropenone on the scalp once a week, and this continued throughout the roughly 22-week study.

Of note for this clonotype: Its antigen is not known.

TCRdb re-called the RACE reads through MiXCR, storing one row per CDR3 protein. The repertoire holds approximately 60,000 distinct CDR3 sequences, with 9.3% as singletons. Whole-study results and caveats: The presence of alopecia in the donors means their immune response may differ from healthy people's.

The time point denotes: patch test 1, 2 weeks after DPC sensitization. Treatment: therapeutic diphenylcyclopropenone sensitization with weekly scalp DPC. Researchers sampled blood before each patch test went on. Donors were 18 to 70-year-old alopecia patients suitable for DPC. This CDR3 has 13 residues. The germline CDR1 and CDR2 sequences are MGHRA and YSYEKL. The V gene lost 0 bases and the J gene lost 7 bases, with 6 bases spanning the gap. The specimen was whole blood, collected in connection with sensitization to the hapten diphenylcyclopropenone (DPC). This chain links TRBV4-1 with TRBJ2-2; D is unclear. The sequence was collected from a woman aged 35 to 49 with alopecia areata. Some clones in this sample may be carry-over from other donors' samples. DNA for the CDR3: TGCGCCAGCAGCCAAGAAGGATACGGGGAGCTGTTTTTT. It translates to CASSQEGYGELFF.